The 13 T cell receptor beta chains below come from one sample, sequenced in a study of T cell repertoires in cytomegalovirus infection. TCRdb processed the reads anew with MiXCR; each CDR3 protein has one entry. Of about 130,000 distinct CDR3 sequences listed, about 10% are singletons. The source material was PBMCs. The receptors here all came from a human donor in good health (CMV status not recorded). Some clones in this sample may be carry-over from other donors' samples.

This clonotype showed up many times. The rearrangement joins TRBV7-2 to TRBJ1-5; TRBD1 might be the D (6 bases). CDR3 length: 15 residues. The V gene lost 5 bases and the J gene lost 2 bases, with 13 bases spanning the gap. Germline loops: CDR1 SGHTA, CDR2 FQGNSA. The CDR3 DNA follows: TGTGCCAGCAGCGGAGCGGGGGCAGGCAATCAGCCCCAGCATTTT. Translating it yields CASSGAGAGNQPQHF. Complete variable domain (other parts from reference TRBV7-2 and TRBJ1-5): GAGVSQSPSNKVTEKGKDVELRCDPISGHTALYWYRQSLGQGLEFLIYFQGNSAPDKSGLPSDRFSAERTGGSVSTLTIQRTQQEDSAVYLCASSGAGAGNQPQHFGDGTRLSIL.

The sample holds a few counts of this clonotype. This chain links TRBV6-6 with TRBJ1-2, with 9 bases matching TRBD1. CDR1 and CDR2 from the germline V gene are MNHNY and SVGAGI (reference sequence). Losses at the gene ends were 5 bases for V and 2 bases for J; bases not matched to a gene: 6. The CDR3 runs 15 residues. The CDR3 nucleotides are TGTGCCAGCAGTAGTATACAGGGGGCGAACTATGGCTACACCTTC. This gives the protein CASSSIQGANYGYTF.

About this clonotype: Its ends do not fully match the called genes, so a read error is possible. The CDR3 DNA reads TGCAGTGCTAGGACTGGACACAACACAGATACGCGGTATTTT. Residues: CSARTGHNTDTRYF. This chain uses TRBV20-1 with TRBJ2-3; tentative D call: TRBD1 (5 bases). The CDR3 totals 14 residues. Germline loops: CDR1 DFQATT, CDR2 SNEGSKA (reference sequence).

Many counts were recorded for this clonotype. This chain uses TRBV7-2 with TRBJ1-6, with D uncertain. V lost 5 bases and J 7 bases, leaving 18 bases between the germline ends. The CDR3 extends over 16 amino acids. The V gene's germline CDR1 is SGHTA and CDR2 FQGNSA. The CDR3 DNA reads TGTGCCAGCAGCACGCCCATCGTCATGATCAATTCACCCCTCCACTTT. Translating it yields CASSTPIVMINSPLHF.

The table lists this clonotype with a few counts. The chain carries TRBV7-2 and TRBJ2-1; maybe TRBD2 (6 bases). Per the germline V gene, CDR1 is SGHTA and CDR2 is FQGNSA. Trimming took off 5 bases at V and 2 bases at J, with 16 bases between the two ends. The CDR3 sequence is 16 residues long. The DNA of the CDR3 is TGTGCCAGCAGCCTGGGGGGAGCGCTCCCCTACAATGAGCAGTTCTTC. Amino acid sequence: CASSLGGALPYNEQFF. The whole variable domain, filled in from reference TRBV7-2 and TRBJ2-1, reads GAGVSQSPSNKVTEKGKDVELRCDPISGHTALYWYRQSLGQGLEFLIYFQGNSAPDKSGLPSDRFSAERTGGSVSTLTIQRTQQEDSAVYLCASSLGGALPYNEQFFGPGTRLTVL.

The sample holds many counts of this clonotype. The chain recombines TRBV28 with TRBJ1-6; the D is unclear. In germline, CDR1 is MDHEN, CDR2 SYDVKM. The CDR3 spans 16 residues. Trimming left V 5 bases short and J 1 base short, with 12 bases between. CDR3 sequence: CASSPSGLSYNSPLHF. The CDR3 DNA follows: TGTGCCAGCAGTCCCTCGGGATTATCCTATAATTCACCCCTCCACTTT.

The chain employs TRBV28 and TRBJ1-5; no definite D call. Germline-derived CDR1 and CDR2 are MDHEN and SYDVKM. This CDR3 spans 12 amino acids. V dropped 6 bases and J dropped 1 base, with 4 bases sitting between them. The CDR3 sequence: CASRSSNQPQHF. Here the CDR3 DNA reads TGTGCCAGCAGGTCCAGCAATCAGCCCCAGCATTTT.

This clonotype was detected ten times or more. The chain couples TRBV27 to TRBJ1-2, with D maybe TRBD1 (5 bases). The CDR3 covers 16 residues. V lost 3 bases and J lost 8, with 22 bases in between. Germline CDR1 and CDR2: MNHEY and SMNVEV (reference sequence). In DNA form, the CDR3 reads TGTGCCAGCAGTTTTTACCCCCCCAGAGGGGTGGGAGGCTACACCTTC. Translated: CASSFYPPRGVGGYTF.

Ten or more counts support this clonotype. This chain links TRBV24-1 with TRBJ2-1; 7 bases map to TRBD1. CDR3 length: 15 amino acids. Germline assignment: CDR1 KGHDR and CDR2 SFDVKD. With 3 bases clipped from V and 6 bases from J, the junction kept 7 bases outside the gene matches. The CDR3, as DNA: TGTGCCACCAGTGATCCAGGGACAGTACCCAATGAGCAGTTCTTC. It specifies CATSDPGTVPNEQFF.

In this sample, this clonotype turned up many times. This chain uses TRBV20-1 with TRBJ2-1; D may be TRBD1 or TRBD2 (5 bases each). Per the germline V gene, CDR1 is DFQATT and CDR2 is SNEGSKA (reference sequence). The V end lost 5 bases, the J end lost 2 bases, and 13 bases lay between the germline ends. This CDR3 region has 14 residues. The CDR3 spells CSARDARAYNEQFF. The CDR3 DNA follows: TGCAGTGCTCGGGACGCCCGGGCCTACAATGAGCAGTTCTTC.

This clonotype is deemed medium-sized (0.01 to 0.1%). The J gene is TRBJ1-1, the V gene TRBV7-8; D gene ambiguous. Germline V gives CDR1 SGHVS, CDR2 FQNEAQ. V lost 5 bases and J lost 0, with 10 bases in between. The length of the CDR3 is 14 residues. The CDR3 bases are TGTGCCAGCAGCGCAGGCAGTTTGAACACTGAAGCTTTCTTT. Its protein is CASSAGSLNTEAFF. Full variable domain (remainder filled in from reference TRBV7-8 and TRBJ1-1): GAGVSQSPRYKVAKRGQDVALRCDPISGHVSLFWYQQALGQGPEFLTYFQNEAQLDKSGLPSDRFFAERPEGSVSTLKIQRTQQEDSAVYLCASSAGSLNTEAFFGQGTRLTVV.

The CDR3 sequence is CASSQGTATNTEAFF. As DNA, the CDR3 is TGTGCCAGCAGCCAAGGGACAGCTACAAACACTGAAGCTTTCTTT. The chain is built from TRBV4-2 and TRBJ1-1; possible D gene TRBD1, 6 bases. Trimming took off 1 base at V and 2 bases at J, with 11 bases between the two ends. This CDR3 has 15 residues. CDR1 is LGHNA and CDR2 is YNFKEQ in the germline V gene.

This clonotype was seen ten or more times. This chain joins TRBV27 and TRBJ1-2, with no clear D. V lost 3 bases and J lost 8, with 13 bases in between. Germline CDR1 is MNHEY and CDR2 is SMNVEV (reference sequence). This CDR3 is 13 amino acids long. The CDR3 DNA is TGTGCCAGCAGTTTGCTGGGTTTAGGGGGCTACACCTTC. Translating it yields CASSLLGLGGYTF.